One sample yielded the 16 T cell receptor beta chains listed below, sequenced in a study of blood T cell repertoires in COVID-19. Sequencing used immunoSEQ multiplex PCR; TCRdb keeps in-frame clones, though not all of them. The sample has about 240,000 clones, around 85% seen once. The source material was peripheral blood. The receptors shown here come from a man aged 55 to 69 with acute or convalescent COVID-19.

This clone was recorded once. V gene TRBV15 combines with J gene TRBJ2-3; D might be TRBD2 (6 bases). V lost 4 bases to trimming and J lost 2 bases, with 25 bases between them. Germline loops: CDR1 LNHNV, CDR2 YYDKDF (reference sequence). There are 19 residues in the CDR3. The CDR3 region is CATSNGWGEAPAITDTQYF. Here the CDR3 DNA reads TGTGCCACCAGCAACGGATGGGGGGAGGCACCCGCCATCACAGATACGCAGTATTTT.

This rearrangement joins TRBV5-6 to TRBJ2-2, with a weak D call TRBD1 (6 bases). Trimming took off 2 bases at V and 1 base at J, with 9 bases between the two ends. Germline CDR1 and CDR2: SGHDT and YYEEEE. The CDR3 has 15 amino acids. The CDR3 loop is CASSFGQLNTGELFF. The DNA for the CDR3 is TGTGCCAGCAGCTTTGGACAGTTGAACACCGGGGAGCTGTTTTTT.

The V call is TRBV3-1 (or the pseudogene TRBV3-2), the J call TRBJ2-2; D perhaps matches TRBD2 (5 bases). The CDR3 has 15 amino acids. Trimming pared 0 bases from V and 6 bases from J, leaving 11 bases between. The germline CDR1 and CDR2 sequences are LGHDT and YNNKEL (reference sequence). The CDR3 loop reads CASSQDWFSAGELFF. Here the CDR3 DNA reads TGTGCCAGCAGCCAAGACTGGTTTAGCGCCGGGGAGCTGTTTTTT.

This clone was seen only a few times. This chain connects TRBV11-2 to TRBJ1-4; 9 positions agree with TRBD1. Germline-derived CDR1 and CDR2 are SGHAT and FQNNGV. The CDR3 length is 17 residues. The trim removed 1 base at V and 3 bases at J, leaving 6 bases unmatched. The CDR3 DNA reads TGTGCCAGCAGCTTAGGGGACAGGGTGGCGCCTAATGAAAAACTGTTTTTT. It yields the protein CASSLGDRVAPNEKLFF.

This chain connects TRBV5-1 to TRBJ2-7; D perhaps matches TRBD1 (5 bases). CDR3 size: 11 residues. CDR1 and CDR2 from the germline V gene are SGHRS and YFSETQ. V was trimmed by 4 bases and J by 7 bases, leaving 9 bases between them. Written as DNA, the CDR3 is TGCGCCAGCAGCATGGACAAGGAGCAGTACTTC. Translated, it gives CASSMDKEQYF. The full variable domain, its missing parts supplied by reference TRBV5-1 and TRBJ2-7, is KAGVTQTPRYLIKTRGQQVTLSCSPISGHRSVSWYQQTPGQGLQFLFEYFSETQRNKGNFPGRFSGRQFSNSRSEMNVSTLELGDSALYLCASSMDKEQYFGPGTRLTVT.

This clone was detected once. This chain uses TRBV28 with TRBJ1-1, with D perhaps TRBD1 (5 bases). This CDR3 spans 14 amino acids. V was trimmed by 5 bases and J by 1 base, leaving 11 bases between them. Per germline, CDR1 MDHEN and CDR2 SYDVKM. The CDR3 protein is CASSQQVTNTEAFF. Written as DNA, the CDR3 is TGTGCCAGCAGTCAACAGGTCACGAACACTGAAGCTTTCTTT.

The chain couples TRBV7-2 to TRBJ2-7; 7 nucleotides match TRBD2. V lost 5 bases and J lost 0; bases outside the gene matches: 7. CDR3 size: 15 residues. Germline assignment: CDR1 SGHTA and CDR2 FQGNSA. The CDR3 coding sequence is TGTGCCAGCAGCCTCCACGGCGGGGGCTCCTACGAGCAGTACTTC. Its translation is CASSLHGGGSYEQYF. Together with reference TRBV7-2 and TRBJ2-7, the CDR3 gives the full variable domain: GAGVSQSPSNKVTEKGKDVELRCDPISGHTALYWYRQSLGQGLEFLIYFQGNSAPDKSGLPSDRFSAERTGGSVSTLTIQRTQQEDSAVYLCASSLHGGGSYEQYFGPGTRLTVT.

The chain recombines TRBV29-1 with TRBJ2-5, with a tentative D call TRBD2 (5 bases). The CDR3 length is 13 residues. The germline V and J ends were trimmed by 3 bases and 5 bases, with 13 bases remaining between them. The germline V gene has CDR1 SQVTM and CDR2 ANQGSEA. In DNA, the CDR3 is TGCAGCGTTGAGCGAGGGAGCAGGGAGACCCAGTACTTC. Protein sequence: CSVERGSRETQYF.

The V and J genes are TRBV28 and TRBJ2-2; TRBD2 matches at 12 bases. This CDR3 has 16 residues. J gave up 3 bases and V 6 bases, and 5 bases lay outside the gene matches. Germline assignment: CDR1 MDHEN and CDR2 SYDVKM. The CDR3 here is CASRGLAGKYTGELFF. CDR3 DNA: TGTGCCAGCAGAGGACTAGCGGGAAAATACACCGGGGAGCTGTTTTTT.

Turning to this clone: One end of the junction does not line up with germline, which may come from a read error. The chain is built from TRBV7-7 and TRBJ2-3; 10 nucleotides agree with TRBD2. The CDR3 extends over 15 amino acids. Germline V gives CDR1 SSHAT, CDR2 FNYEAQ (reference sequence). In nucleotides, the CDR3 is TGTGCTAGCAGCTTAGAGGCTAGCGGGAGAGATACGCAGTATTTT. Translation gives CASSLEASGRDTQYF.

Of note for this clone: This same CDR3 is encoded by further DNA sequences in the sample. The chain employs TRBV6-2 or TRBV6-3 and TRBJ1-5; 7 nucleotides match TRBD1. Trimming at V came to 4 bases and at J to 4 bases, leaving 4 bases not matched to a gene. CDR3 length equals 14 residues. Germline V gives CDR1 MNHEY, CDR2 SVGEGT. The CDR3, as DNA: TGTGCCAGCAGTTCGACAGGGACAAATCAGCCCCAGCATTTT. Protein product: CASSSTGTNQPQHF.

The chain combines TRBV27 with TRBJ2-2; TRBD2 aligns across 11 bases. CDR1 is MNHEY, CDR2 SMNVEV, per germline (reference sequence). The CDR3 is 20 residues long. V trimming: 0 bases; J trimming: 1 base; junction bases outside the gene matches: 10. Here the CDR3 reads CASSLSVLTSGTLNTGELFF. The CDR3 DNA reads TGTGCCAGCAGTTTATCTGTGCTGACTAGCGGGACCCTGAACACCGGGGAGCTGTTTTTT.

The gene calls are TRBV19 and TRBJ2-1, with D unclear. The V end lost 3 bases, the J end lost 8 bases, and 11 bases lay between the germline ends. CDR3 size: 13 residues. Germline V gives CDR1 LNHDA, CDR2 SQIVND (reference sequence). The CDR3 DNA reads TGTGCCAGTAGTATGGGCCGTCGCCATGAGCAGTTCTTC. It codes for CASSMGRRHEQFF.

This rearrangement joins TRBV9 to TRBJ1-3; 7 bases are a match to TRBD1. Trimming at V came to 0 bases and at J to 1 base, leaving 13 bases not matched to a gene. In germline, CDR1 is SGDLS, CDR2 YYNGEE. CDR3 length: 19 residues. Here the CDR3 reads CASSVGGGGTVHSGNTIYF. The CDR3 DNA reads TGTGCCAGCAGCGTAGGAGGTGGTGGGACAGTTCATTCTGGAAACACCATATATTTT.

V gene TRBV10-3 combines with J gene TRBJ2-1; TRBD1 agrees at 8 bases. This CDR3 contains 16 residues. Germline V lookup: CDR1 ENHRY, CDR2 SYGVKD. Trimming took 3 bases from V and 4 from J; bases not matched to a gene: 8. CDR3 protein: CAISDSRTGLYNEQFF. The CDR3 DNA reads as TGTGCCATCAGTGATTCTAGGACAGGGTTATACAATGAGCAGTTCTTC.

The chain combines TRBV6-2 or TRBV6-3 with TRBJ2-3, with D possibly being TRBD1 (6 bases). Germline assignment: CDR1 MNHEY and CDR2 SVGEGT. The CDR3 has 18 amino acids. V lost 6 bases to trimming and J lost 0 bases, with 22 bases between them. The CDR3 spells CASSRALRDNKSTDTQYF. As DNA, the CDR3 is TGTGCCAGCAGCCGGGCCCTCCGGGACAACAAAAGCACAGATACGCAGTATTTT.